The rows below give T cell receptor beta chains drawn from one sample of a study of ipilimumab plus nivolumab after autologous stem cell transplantation. Using immunoSEQ multiplex PCR, the repertoire was profiled, and TCRdb retains in-frame clones only, with some absent. This sample has about 16,000 clones; over 75% occur once, and the top ten carry around 20%. Sequences were derived from PBMCs, sampled in a trial of ipilimumab plus nivolumab as post-transplant consolidation. These receptors all come from a male donor with diffuse large B-cell lymphoma. Both conserved end residues are part of each CDR3. The order of the fields is V gene, CDR3 protein.

V gene: TRBV9; CDR3 protein: CASRDRGQDTGELFF
V gene: TRBV11-2; CDR3 protein: CASSLAPSGGSIQETQYF
V gene: TRBV7-6; CDR3 protein: CASRLDTRRTQETQYF
V gene: TRBV9; CDR3 protein: CASSATSAWGGELFF
V gene: TRBV9; CDR3 protein: CASSVATGHRGWNYGYTF
V gene: TRBV18; CDR3 protein: CASSPDRRPGANVLTF
V gene: TRBV4-1; CDR3 protein: CASSQPWTGNNNSSLHF
V gene: TRBV11-3; CDR3 protein: CASRGGYDEQYF
V gene: TRBV6-5; CDR3 protein: CASSYSNTGNTIYF
V gene: TRBV15; CDR3 protein: CATSRTGGTEAFF
V gene: TRBV2; CDR3 protein: CASSSEGNTIYF
V gene: TRBV5-4; CDR3 protein: CASSLNRDQETQYF
V gene: TRBV11-2; CDR3 protein: CASSLRPGGTETQYF
V gene: TRBV7-8; CDR3 protein: CASSLALSVSSYEQYF
V gene: TRBV5-1; CDR3 protein: CASSLVAGGPWNEQFF
V gene: TRBV5-1; CDR3 protein: CASSLAGVGGGGETQYF
V gene: TRBV7-9; CDR3 protein: CASSLGGAGELFF
V gene: TRBV27; CDR3 protein: CASSSRTQGTEAFF
V gene: TRBV11-2; CDR3 protein: CASSPNPTRDSTDTQYF
V gene: TRBV11-2; CDR3 protein: CASSLTDSYNSPLHF
V gene: TRBV7-6; CDR3 protein: CASSLGAGGPGTGELFF
V gene: TRBV18; CDR3 protein: CASSPRPLDRGGGYTEAFF
V gene: TRBV2; CDR3 protein: CASRTSGVETQYF
V gene: TRBV5-5; CDR3 protein: CASSGWQDLSYEQYF
V gene: TRBV5-1; CDR3 protein: CASSSQGGGVQYF
V gene: TRBV6-5; CDR3 protein: CASRQSYGYEQYF